The 25 T cell receptor beta chains presented below share a single source sample, sequenced in a study of vaccination and CD4 T cells after COVID-19. As to treatment: roughly 11-day PBMC culture with coronavirus spike peptide pools or control peptides (ViraFEST assay). Sequencing of the DNA from cultured CD4+ T cells was carried out with the Oncomine TCR Beta short-read assay. TCRdb passed the PCR reads through MiXCR, listing each CDR3 protein once. The sample has roughly 8,900 distinct CDR3 sequences, 25% to 35% seen once; the top ten hold 25% to 35%. These TCRs are of unknown antigen specificity. Material for sequencing was cultured CD4+ T cells from blood. The receptor set was obtained from a human donor with COVID-19.

This clonotype has just a few counts. This sequence joins TRBV10-1 and TRBJ1-2; 7 bases are shared with TRBD1. J lost 3 bases, V lost 6 bases, and 19 bases had no gene match. The CDR3 has 18 amino acids. Germline CDR1 WNHNN, CDR2 SYGVQD (reference sequence). The CDR3 DNA reads as TGCGCCAGCAGCCTAACCGTTCCGGACAGGCGGACTGACTATGGCTACACCTTC. This translates into CASSLTVPDRRTDYGYTF.

The V and J genes are TRBV5-1 and TRBJ2-5; TRBD1 matches 10 bases. The CDR3 sequence is 16 residues long. CDR1 and CDR2 (germline): SGHRS, YFSETQ. Trimming cost V 0 bases and J 5 bases; bases outside gene matches: 7. The chain's CDR3 is CASSLVGQGTRETQYF. The CDR3 bases are TGCGCCAGCAGCTTGGTGGGACAGGGGACGAGGGAGACCCAGTACTTC.

This clonotype has just a few counts. The V gene is TRBV2, the J gene TRBJ2-7; TRBD1 is a possible D gene (5 bases). Deletions cut 0 bases from V and 3 bases from J, with 15 bases between. Germline V CDR1 and CDR2: SNHLY, FYNNEI. CDR3 length: 16 amino acids. CDR3 sequence: CASSEAGQGAHYEQYF. CDR3 sequence (DNA): TGTGCCAGCAGTGAAGCGGGCCAGGGTGCTCACTACGAGCAGTACTTC.

This clonotype turned up a few times. The chain couples TRBV10-3 to TRBJ2-7, with no clear D. Per the germline V gene, CDR1 is ENHRY and CDR2 is SYGVKD. The ends were cut back, 10 bases at V and 1 base at J, with 14 bases in the middle. This CDR3 spans 13 amino acids. The CDR3 DNA sequence: TGTGCCACCCGGATGGGTCGTTCCTACGAGCAGTACTTC. Amino acids: CATRMGRSYEQYF.

Comment on this clonotype: Germline and junction disagree at one end, which may indicate a read error. The chain employs TRBV11-1 and TRBJ2-7; TRBD2 matches 8 bases. The germline V gene has CDR1 SGHAT and CDR2 FQDESV (reference sequence). The CDR3 runs 13 residues. DNA for the CDR3: TGCGCCAGCCGGGGGGGGGTTCGGTACGAGCAGTACTTC. Translating it yields CASRGGVRYEQYF.

V is TRBV12-3 or TRBV12-4 and J is TRBJ1-1, with D unresolved. Trimming stripped 6 bases from V and 3 bases from J, with 11 bases between. This CDR3 has 13 amino acids. Here the CDR3 reads CASRPRPYTEAFF. Here the CDR3 DNA reads TGTGCCAGCAGACCGAGGCCGTACACTGAAGCTTTCTTT.

This clonotype counts as medium-sized. The rearrangement joins TRBV19 to TRBJ1-6, with D perhaps matching TRBD1 (6 bases). This CDR3 has 14 amino acids. Germline V gene lookup returns CDR1 LNHDA and CDR2 SQIVND (reference sequence). The V end lost 3 bases, the J end lost 11 bases, and 14 bases lay between the germline ends. The CDR3 reads CASSIWDTLAPLHF. The CDR3 bases are TGTGCCAGTAGTATCTGGGACACTCTCGCACCCCTCCACTTT.

This chain uses TRBV6-1 with TRBJ2-3, with D maybe TRBD1 (6 bases). CDR1 MNHNS and CDR2 SASEGT come from the germline V gene. V was shortened by 8 bases and J by 4 bases, with 16 bases between the two germline ends. The CDR3 consists of 14 residues. The CDR3 sequence: CASHREQRSDTQYF. The CDR3 nucleotides are TGTGCCAGCCACAGGGAGCAACGTTCAGATACGCAGTATTTT.

J is TRBJ2-5 and V is TRBV18, with TRBD1 matching over 8 bases. Germline trimming cut 3 bases from V and 3 bases from J; bases unmatched to any gene: 15. From germline, CDR1 is KGHSH and CDR2 LQKENI. The CDR3 runs to 18 residues. This CDR3 is CASSPRDRIQRGEETQYF. CDR3 bases: TGTGCCAGCTCACCGAGGGACAGGATCCAACGAGGGGAAGAGACCCAGTACTTC.

The chain carries TRBV18 and TRBJ2-1; TRBD1 is a possible D gene (5 bases). Germline V gives CDR1 KGHSH, CDR2 LQKENI. V lost 5 bases to trimming and J lost 9 bases, with 17 bases between them. The CDR3 consists of 14 residues. The CDR3: CASSKGQGIAEQFF. The CDR3 DNA follows: TGTGCCAGCTCAAAAGGGCAGGGTATAGCTGAGCAGTTCTTC.

The CDR3 is CASSLGTITDTQYF. The CDR3 DNA is TGTGCCAGCAGTTTGGGGACTATCACAGATACGCAGTATTTT. This chain uses TRBV12-3 or TRBV12-4 with TRBJ2-3, with TRBD2 identical over 7 bases. The CDR3 is 14 residues long. With V trimmed by 3 bases and J by 2 bases, 2 bases remained unmatched.

CDR3 coding DNA: TGTGCCAGCAGCCCAGGGACAGGGAGCGGCCAGTACTTC. Its protein product is CASSPGTGSGQYF. The chain joins TRBV7-2 to TRBJ2-5, with 9 bases lining up with TRBD1. This CDR3 is built from 13 residues. CDR1 and CDR2 from the germline V gene are SGHTA and FQGNSA. V lost 5 bases and J lost 10; bases outside the gene matches: 8.

The chain employs TRBV5-1 and TRBJ2-2; the D gene could be TRBD1 or TRBD2 (5 bases each). The germline V gene encodes CDR1 SGHRS and CDR2 YFSETQ. Trimming removed 0 bases from V and 0 bases from J, with 6 bases in between. CDR3 length: 15 residues. CDR3 coding DNA: TGCGCCAGCAGCTTGGGGGGGACGAACACCGGGGAGCTGTTTTTT. Protein sequence: CASSLGGTNTGELFF.

This chain uses TRBV7-2 with TRBJ1-6; possibly TRBD1 for D (5 bases). Germline CDR1 and CDR2: SGHTA and FQGNSA. V gave up 1 base and J gave up 10 bases, with 14 bases separating them. The length of the CDR3 is 15 residues. In nucleotides, the CDR3 is TGTGCCAGCAGCTTAGGTCAGGGTCCGAGCTCACCCCTCCACTTT. Translating gives CASSLGQGPSSPLHF.

V gene TRBV12-3 or TRBV12-4 combines with J gene TRBJ1-2; D unresolved. The ends were cut back, 5 bases at V and 8 bases at J, with 15 bases in the middle. This CDR3 is 13 amino acids long. The CDR3 nucleotides are TGTGCCAGCAGTACCCGGATAGGGAACGGCTACACCTTC. Protein: CASSTRIGNGYTF.

J is TRBJ1-5 and V is TRBV11-2; the D is unclear. Germline loops: CDR1 SGHAT, CDR2 FQNNGV. Between the trimmed V and J ends, which lost 0 bases and 4 bases, there was a span of 4 bases. This CDR3 comprises 13 residues. CDR3 amino acids: CASSLDRNQPQHF. The CDR3 DNA follows: TGTGCCAGCAGCTTAGACCGAAATCAGCCCCAGCATTTT. The entire variable domain, with the rest obtained from reference TRBV11-2 and TRBJ1-5, is as follows: EAGVAQSPRYKIIEKRQSVAFWCNPISGHATLYWYQQILGQGPKLLIQFQNNGVVDDSQLPKDRFSAERLKGVDSTLKIQPAKLEDSAVYLCASSLDRNQPQHFGDGTRLSIL.

This chain joins TRBV24-1 and TRBJ2-3, with TRBD1 as a possible D gene (6 bases). Trimming stripped 5 bases from V and 3 bases from J, with 14 bases between. Per the germline V gene, CDR1 is KGHDR and CDR2 is SFDVKD. This CDR3 has 15 residues. The DNA of the CDR3 is TGTGCCACCAGTGTTGGGGGCCCTCATACAGATACGCAGTATTTT. Translated, it gives CATSVGGPHTDTQYF.

The V call is TRBV28, the J call TRBJ1-1; TRBD1 is a possible D gene (5 bases). This CDR3 spans 14 amino acids. Germline lookup yields CDR1 MDHEN and CDR2 SYDVKM. V gave up 2 bases and J gave up 3 bases, with 10 bases separating them. The CDR3 is CASSLQGWYTEAFF. Here the CDR3 DNA reads TGTGCCAGCAGTTTACAGGGTTGGTACACTGAAGCTTTCTTT.

This clonotype has a handful of counts. The chain is built from TRBV2 and TRBJ1-2; tentatively, D is TRBD1 (5 bases). The CDR3 extends over 13 amino acids. From germline, CDR1 is SNHLY and CDR2 FYNNEI. Trimming left V 5 bases short and J 3 bases short, with 10 bases between. The DNA for the CDR3 is TGTGCCAGCAGTAAAGACAGCGACTATGGCTACACCTTC. It yields the protein CASSKDSDYGYTF.

This clonotype occurred a few times. This chain connects TRBV10-3 to TRBJ1-5; 7 bases line up with TRBD1. The CDR3 sequence is 15 residues long. Unmatched junction bases numbered 9, after V lost 10 bases and J lost 0 bases. CDR1 and CDR2 from the germline V gene are ENHRY and SYGVKD. Written as DNA, the CDR3 is TGTGCCACACAAATCGACAGGGATAGCAATCAGCCCCAGCATTTT. This translates into CATQIDRDSNQPQHF.

J is TRBJ2-3 and V is TRBV5-4; the D gene is possibly TRBD2 (6 bases). V was pared by 0 bases and J by 3 bases, with 14 bases between. The germline CDR1 and CDR2 sequences are SGHNT and YYREEE (reference sequence). This CDR3 has 16 residues. The CDR3 DNA follows: TGTGCCAGCAGCTTGGCTTCGCTAGCGCGGACAGATACGCAGTATTTT. The encoded protein is CASSLASLARTDTQYF.

The chain has TRBV6-2 or TRBV6-3 and TRBJ1-2; no firm D call. There are 13 residues in the CDR3. Trimming removed 7 bases at V and 4 bases at J, with 13 bases between. CDR1 is MNHEY, CDR2 SVGEGT, per germline. This chain's CDR3 is CASKKGDSYGYTF. CDR3 DNA: TGTGCCAGCAAAAAAGGAGACTCCTATGGCTACACCTTC.

The rearrangement joins TRBV5-4 to TRBJ2-5; D tentatively fits TRBD1 or TRBD2 (5 bases each). Germline V gene lookup returns CDR1 SGHNT and CDR2 YYREEE (reference sequence). This CDR3 comprises 14 residues. The ends were cut back, 0 bases at V and 5 bases at J, with 11 bases in the middle. Written as DNA, the CDR3 is TGTGCCAGCAGCTTGGTGGGGACCTGGGAGACCCAGTACTTC. Its translation: CASSLVGTWETQYF.

The rearrangement joins TRBV6-2 or TRBV6-3 to TRBJ2-7, with 10 bases fitting TRBD2. The J segment lost 7 bases and the V segment lost 6 bases, leaving 12 bases of the junction unmatched. CDR1 and CDR2 from the germline V gene are MNHEY and SVGEGT. CDR3 size: 15 residues. CDR3 nucleotide sequence: TGTGCCAGCAGCTCCCCCAGCGGGGGGGCGGTTGAGCAGTACTTC. Amino acids: CASSSPSGGAVEQYF.

V and J are TRBV5-6 and TRBJ1-2; TRBD1 is a possible D gene (5 bases). Germline values: CDR1 SGHDT, CDR2 YYEEEE. Trimming pared 4 bases from V and 4 bases from J, leaving 17 bases between. The CDR3 contains 15 residues. CDR3 sequence reads: CASSMTANIRYGYTF. CDR3 nucleotides: TGTGCCAGCAGCATGACAGCGAACATTCGCTATGGCTACACCTTC.